One and the same sample provided the 7 T cell receptor beta chains below, sequenced in a study of blood T cell repertoires in COVID-19 (dated by TCRdb to the early 2020s). Receptors were amplified or captured by the immunoSEQ multiplex PCR assay. This is the immuneACCESS table as TCRdb keeps it, with only in-frame sequences that have V and J called. A part of the clones is gone; compared with another copy, unresolved V genes explain less than half, and the rest is unexplained. The sample table shows 85,000 to 130,000 clones, and roughly 92% are seen once. The ten most abundant clones make up 5.7% of the sample. Sequenced: peripheral blood. All receptors come from a man in his 70s with acute or convalescent COVID-19.

Worth noting for this clone: Germline is not matched at one junction end, which may reflect a read error. The rearrangement links TRBV12-3 or TRBV12-4 to TRBJ1-3, with TRBD1 matching 8 bases. The CDR3 spans 11 residues. CDR3 sequence: CASGQGSTIYF. The CDR3 region has the DNA TGTGCCAGCGGACAGGGAAGCACCATATATTTT.

Only one count was recorded for this clone. J is TRBJ2-3 and V is TRBV6-4, with 8 bases fitting TRBD2. J was trimmed by 1 base and V by 2 bases; bases with no gene match: 2. Germline CDR1 MRHNA, CDR2 SNTAGT. The CDR3 extends over 15 amino acids. The DNA of the CDR3 is TGTGCCAGCAGTGACCGAGCGGGGGGCACAGATACGCAGTATTTT. Translated, it gives CASSDRAGGTDTQYF.

The chain has TRBV5-4 and TRBJ2-3, with 7 bases aligning to TRBD2. From germline, CDR1 is SGHNT and CDR2 YYREEE (reference sequence). J lost 2 bases, V lost 5 bases, and 8 bases had no gene match. The CDR3 runs to 15 residues. This CDR3 is CASRKAGPATDTQYF. The CDR3 DNA follows: TGTGCCAGCAGAAAAGCGGGGCCTGCCACAGATACGCAGTATTTT.

This clone appeared a few times. The rearrangement links TRBV5-1 to TRBJ1-2; a possible D gene is TRBD1 (5 bases). This CDR3 spans 13 amino acids. Germline CDR1 and CDR2: SGHRS and YFSETQ. The ends were cut back, 1 base at V and 7 bases at J, with 11 bases in the middle. CDR3 DNA: TGCGCCAGCAGCTTGTCCCAGGGCTCTGGCTACACCTTC. Translated, it gives CASSLSQGSGYTF.

The sample holds one count of this clone. V is TRBV7-6 and J is TRBJ2-3; 9 positions match TRBD1. Trimming cost V 1 base and J 3 bases; bases outside gene matches: 2. Per the germline V gene, CDR1 is SGHVS and CDR2 is FNYEAQ. The CDR3 is 15 amino acids. In nucleotides, the CDR3 is TGTGCCAGCAGCTTAGGACAGGGGGTGACAGATACGCAGTATTTT. Protein sequence: CASSLGQGVTDTQYF. The full variable domain, rest sourced from reference TRBV7-6 and TRBJ2-3, is GAGVSQSPRYKVTKRGQDVALRCDPISGHVSLYWYRQALGQGPEFLTYFNYEAQQDKSGLPNDRFSAERPEGSISTLTIQRTEQRDSAMYRCASSLGQGVTDTQYFGPGTRLTVL.

This clone was seen a few times. This chain links TRBV12-3 or TRBV12-4 with TRBJ2-2; TRBD1 might be the D (6 bases). V was cut by 10 bases and J by 5 bases, with 14 bases left in between. This CDR3 contains 13 residues. CDR3 bases: TGTGCCACGAGGGGACAAGTAACCGGGGAGCTGTTTTTT. It codes for CATRGQVTGELFF.

The rearrangement uses TRBV6-6 and TRBJ2-7, with TRBD2 matching over 7 bases. Germline V gene lookup returns CDR1 MNHNY and CDR2 SVGAGI (reference sequence). The CDR3 is 14 residues long. Losses at the gene ends were 2 bases for V and 6 bases for J; bases not matched to a gene: 7. CDR3 nucleotide sequence: TGTGCCAGCAGTTACGATCGTCTAGCGGCCGAGCAGTACTTC. Its translation is CASSYDRLAAEQYF.